This TCR beta chain is drawn from a study of T cells in Graves' hyperthyroidism and ophthalmopathy. Looking at the study overall: Peripheral blood was taken when the disease was first diagnosed, before any treatment began.

Study-wide points: Most thyroid clonotypes expanded above 0.001 were also detected in blood.

This clonotype has ten or more counts. Its antigen is unknown. TCR beta CDR3 regions were amplified from RNA transcripts. A first-round RT-PCR of the TCR CDR3 used the HTBI primer set. One entry per CDR3 protein, called by TCRdb with MiXCR from the multiplex PCR reads. This repertoire shows a few hundred thousand distinct CDR3 sequences, 20% to 25% found once; its top ten account for around a quarter. J lost 3 bases, V lost 6 bases, and 3 bases had no gene match. Germline V gene lookup returns CDR1 DFQATT and CDR2 SNEGSKA (reference sequence). The CDR3 spans 15 residues. The specimen sequenced was blood. This sequence joins TRBV20-1 and TRBJ2-2; TRBD2 matches at 14 bases. The receptor comes from a man aged 18 to 35 with Graves' hyperthyroidism. In DNA form, the CDR3 reads TGCAGTGCCCGGACTAGCGGGGGGTACACCGGGGAGCTGTTTTTT. It translates to CSARTSGGYTGELFF.